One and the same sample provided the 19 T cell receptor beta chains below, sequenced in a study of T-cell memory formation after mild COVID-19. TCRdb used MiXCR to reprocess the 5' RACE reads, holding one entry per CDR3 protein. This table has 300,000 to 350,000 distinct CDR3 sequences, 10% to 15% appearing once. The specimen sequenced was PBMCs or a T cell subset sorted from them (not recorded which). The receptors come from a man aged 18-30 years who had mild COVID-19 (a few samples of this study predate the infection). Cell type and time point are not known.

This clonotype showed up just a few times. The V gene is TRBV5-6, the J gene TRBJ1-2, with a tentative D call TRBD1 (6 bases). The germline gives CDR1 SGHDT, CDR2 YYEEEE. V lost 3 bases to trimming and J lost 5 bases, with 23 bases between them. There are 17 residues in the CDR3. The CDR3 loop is CASSSLSTGGARYGYTF. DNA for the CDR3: TGTGCCAGCAGCTCCCTGAGTACCGGGGGCGCACGGTATGGCTACACCTTC. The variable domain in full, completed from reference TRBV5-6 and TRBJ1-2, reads DAGVTQSPTHLIKTRGQQVTLRCSPKSGHDTVSWYQQALGQGPQFIFQYYEEEERQRGNFPDRFSGHQFPNYSSELNVNALLLGDSALYLCASSSLSTGGARYGYTFGSGTRLTVV.

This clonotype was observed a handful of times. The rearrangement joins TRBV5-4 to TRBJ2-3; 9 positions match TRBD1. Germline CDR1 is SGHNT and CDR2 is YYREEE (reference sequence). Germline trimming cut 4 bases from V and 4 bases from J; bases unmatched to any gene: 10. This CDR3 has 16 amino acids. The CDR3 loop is CASSGSTGGSSDTQYF. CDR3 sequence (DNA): TGTGCCAGCAGCGGAAGTACAGGGGGCAGTTCAGATACGCAGTATTTT.

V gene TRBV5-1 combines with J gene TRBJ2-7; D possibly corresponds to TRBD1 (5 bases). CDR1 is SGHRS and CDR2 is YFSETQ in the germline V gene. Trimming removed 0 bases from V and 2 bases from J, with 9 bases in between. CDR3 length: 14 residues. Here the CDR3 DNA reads TGCGCCAGCAGCTTGGTGGCAGGGACCTACGAGCAGTACTTC. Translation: CASSLVAGTYEQYF.

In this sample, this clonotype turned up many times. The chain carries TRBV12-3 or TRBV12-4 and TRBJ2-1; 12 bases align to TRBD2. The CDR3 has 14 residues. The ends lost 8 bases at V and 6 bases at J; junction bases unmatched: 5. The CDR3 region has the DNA TGTGCCAGCCGAACTAGCGGGGGGATCAATGAGCAGTTCTTC. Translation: CASRTSGGINEQFF.

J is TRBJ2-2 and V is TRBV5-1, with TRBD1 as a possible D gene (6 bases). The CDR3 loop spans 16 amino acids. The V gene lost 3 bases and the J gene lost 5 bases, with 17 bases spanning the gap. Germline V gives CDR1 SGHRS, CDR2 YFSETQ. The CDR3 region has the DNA TGCGCCAGCAGCTCTCCCGGACAGTCGAGGACCGGGGAGCTGTTTTTT. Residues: CASSSPGQSRTGELFF.

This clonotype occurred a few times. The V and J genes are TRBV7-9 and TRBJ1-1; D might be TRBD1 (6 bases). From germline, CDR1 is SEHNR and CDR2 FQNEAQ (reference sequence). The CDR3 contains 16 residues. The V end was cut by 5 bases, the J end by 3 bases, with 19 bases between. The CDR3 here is CASSAARGGMDTEAFF. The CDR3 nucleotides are TGTGCCAGCAGCGCCGCGAGGGGGGGGATGGACACTGAAGCTTTCTTT.

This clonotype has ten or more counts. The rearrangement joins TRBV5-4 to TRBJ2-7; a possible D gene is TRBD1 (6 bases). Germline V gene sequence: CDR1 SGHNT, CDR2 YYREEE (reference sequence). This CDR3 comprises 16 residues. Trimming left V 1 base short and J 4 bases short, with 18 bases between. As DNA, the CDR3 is TGTGCCAGCAGCTTGCCTAACAGGGCAACCAATTACGAGCAGTACGTC. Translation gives CASSLPNRATNYEQYV.

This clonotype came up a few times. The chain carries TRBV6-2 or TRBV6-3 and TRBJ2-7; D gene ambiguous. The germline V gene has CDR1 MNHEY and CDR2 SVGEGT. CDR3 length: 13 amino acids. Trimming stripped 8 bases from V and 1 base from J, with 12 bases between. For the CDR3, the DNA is TGTGCCAGCGGGGATACCAGATCCTACGAGCAGTACGTC. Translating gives CASGDTRSYEQYV.

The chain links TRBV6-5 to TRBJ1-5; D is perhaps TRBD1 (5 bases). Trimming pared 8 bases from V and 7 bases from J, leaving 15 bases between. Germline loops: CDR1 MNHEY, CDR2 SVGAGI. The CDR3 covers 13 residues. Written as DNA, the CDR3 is TGTGCCAGCGCAAGGGGCGTGGAACAGCCCCAGCATTTT. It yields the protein CASARGVEQPQHF.

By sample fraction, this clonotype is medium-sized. The CDR3 region has the DNA TGCAGTGCTAGAGATTTGACCACCTCCTACAATGAGCAGTTCTTC. It codes for CSARDLTTSYNEQFF. The chain joins TRBV20-1 to TRBJ2-1; D gene unclear. Trimming removed 0 bases from V and 0 bases from J, with 9 bases in between. This CDR3 is 15 amino acids long. Germline loops: CDR1 DFQATT, CDR2 SNEGSKA (reference sequence).

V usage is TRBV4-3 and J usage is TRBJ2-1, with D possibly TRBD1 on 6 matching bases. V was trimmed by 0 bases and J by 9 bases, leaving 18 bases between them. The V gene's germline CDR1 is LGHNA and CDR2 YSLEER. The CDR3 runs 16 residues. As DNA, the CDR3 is TGCGCCAGCAGCCAAGATGTTGGGGGCATCGGGCGTGAGCAGTTCTTC. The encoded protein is CASSQDVGGIGREQFF.

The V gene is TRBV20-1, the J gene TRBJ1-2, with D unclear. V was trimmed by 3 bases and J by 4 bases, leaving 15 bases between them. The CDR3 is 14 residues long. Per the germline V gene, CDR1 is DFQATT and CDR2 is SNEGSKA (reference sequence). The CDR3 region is CSASLMGSPYGYTF. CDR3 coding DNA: TGCAGTGCTAGTCTCATGGGCAGTCCCTATGGCTACACCTTC.

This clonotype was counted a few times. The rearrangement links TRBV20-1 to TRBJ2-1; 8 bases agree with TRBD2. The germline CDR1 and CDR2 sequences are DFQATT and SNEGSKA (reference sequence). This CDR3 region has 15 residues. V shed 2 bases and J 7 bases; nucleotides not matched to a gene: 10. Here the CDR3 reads CSARYPRGVGNEQFF. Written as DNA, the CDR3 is TGCAGTGCTAGATATCCGCGGGGGGTCGGAAATGAGCAGTTCTTC.

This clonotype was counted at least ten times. The chain's CDR3 is CASSQDWGNYGYTF. The CDR3 DNA is TGCGCCAGCAGCCAAGATTGGGGGAACTATGGCTACACCTTC. The chain recombines TRBV4-3 with TRBJ1-2, with TRBD1 as a possible D gene (5 bases). CDR3 length: 14 amino acids. The germline V and J ends were trimmed by 0 bases and 2 bases, with 7 bases remaining between them. CDR1 is LGHNA and CDR2 is YSLEER in the germline V gene.

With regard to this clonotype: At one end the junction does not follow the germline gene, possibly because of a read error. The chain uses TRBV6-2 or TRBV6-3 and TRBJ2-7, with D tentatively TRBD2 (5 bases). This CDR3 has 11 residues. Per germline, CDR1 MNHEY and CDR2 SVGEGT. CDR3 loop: CASSYHGDLDF. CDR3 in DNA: TGTGCCAGCAGTTACCACGGGGATTTGGACTTC.

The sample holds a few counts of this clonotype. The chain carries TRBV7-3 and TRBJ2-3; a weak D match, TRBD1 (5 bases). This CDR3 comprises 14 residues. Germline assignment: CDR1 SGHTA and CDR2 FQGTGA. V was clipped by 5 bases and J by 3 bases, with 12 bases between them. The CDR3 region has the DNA TGTGCCAGCAGCCTAAGGGCAGGGACAGATACGCAGTATTTT. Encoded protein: CASSLRAGTDTQYF.

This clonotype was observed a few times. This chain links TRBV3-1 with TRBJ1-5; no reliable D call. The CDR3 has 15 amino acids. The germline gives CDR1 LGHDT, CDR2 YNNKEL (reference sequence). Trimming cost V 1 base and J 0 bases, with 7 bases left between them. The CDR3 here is CASSQVANSNQPQHF. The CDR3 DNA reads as TGTGCCAGCAGCCAAGTTGCGAATAGCAATCAGCCCCAGCATTTT.

This CDR3 reads CASSTGQGSQETQYF. DNA for the CDR3: TGCGCCAGCAGCACCGGACAGGGTTCTCAAGAGACCCAGTACTTC. J is TRBJ2-5 and V is TRBV5-1; 8 positions match TRBD1. The CDR3 runs to 15 residues. Germline V gene data show CDR1 as SGHRS and CDR2 as YFSETQ. With V trimmed by 4 bases and J by 2 bases, 7 bases remained unmatched.

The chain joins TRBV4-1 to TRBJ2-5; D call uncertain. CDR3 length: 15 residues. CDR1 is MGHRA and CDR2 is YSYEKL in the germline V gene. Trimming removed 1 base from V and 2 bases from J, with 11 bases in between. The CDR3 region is CASSQVGLRQETQYF. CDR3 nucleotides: TGCGCCAGCAGCCAAGTTGGGCTACGTCAAGAGACCCAGTACTTC.